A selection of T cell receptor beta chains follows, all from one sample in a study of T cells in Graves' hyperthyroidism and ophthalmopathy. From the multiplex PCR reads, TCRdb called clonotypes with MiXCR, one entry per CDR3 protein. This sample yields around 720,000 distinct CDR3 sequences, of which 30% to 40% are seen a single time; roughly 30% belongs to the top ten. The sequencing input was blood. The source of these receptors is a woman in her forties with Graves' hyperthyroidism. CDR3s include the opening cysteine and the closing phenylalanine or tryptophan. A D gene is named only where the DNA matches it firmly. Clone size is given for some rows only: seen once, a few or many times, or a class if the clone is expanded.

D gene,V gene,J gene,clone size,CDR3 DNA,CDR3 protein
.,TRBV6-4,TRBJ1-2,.,TGTGCCAGCAGTGACAGGGGGGAAACCTGGAACTATGGCTACACCTTC,CASSDRGETWNYGYTF
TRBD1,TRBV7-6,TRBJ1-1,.,TGTGCCAGCAGCTTAGCGGGAGGGGGCACTAAAGCTTCCTTT,CASSLAGGGTKASF
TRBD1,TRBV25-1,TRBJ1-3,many,TGTGCCAGCAGTGATGCCGGGACAGGAGGAAACACCATATATTTT,CASSDAGTGGNTIYF
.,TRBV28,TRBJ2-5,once,TGTGCCAGCAGTTCGGGGGCCTCAAACCAAGAGACCCAGTACTTC,CASSSGASNQETQYF
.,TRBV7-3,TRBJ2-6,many,TGTGCCAGCAGCTTAGCTCTTGGGTCGGCTGGGGCCAACGTCCTGACTTTC,CASSLALGSAGANVLTF
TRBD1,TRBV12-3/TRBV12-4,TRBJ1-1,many,TGTGCCAGCAGTTTTGGGGGACAGGGGAACACTGAAGCTTTCTTT,CASSFGGQGNTEAFF
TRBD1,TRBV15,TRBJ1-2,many,TGTGCCACCAGCGGGGGACAGGGGGTAATCGATGGCTACACCTTC,CATSGGQGVIDGYTF
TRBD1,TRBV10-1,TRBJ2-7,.,TGCGCCAGCACCAGGTCCTCAGCAGGGATCCTTACAGGGGACAGACCCTACGAGCAGTACTTC,CASTRSSAGILTGDRPYEQYF
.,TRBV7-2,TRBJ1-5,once,TGTGCCAGCAGCTTATATACGGGGGGCGGTAGCAATCAGCCCCAGCATTTT,CASSLYTGGGSNQPQHF
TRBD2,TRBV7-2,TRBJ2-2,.,TGTGCCAGCAGGGGACTAGCGGGAGCTGTGTACACCGGGGAGCTGTTTTTT,CASRGLAGAVYTGELFF
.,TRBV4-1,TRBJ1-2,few,TGCGCCAGCGGGCAAAAGTCTTCTAACTATGGCTACACCTTC,CASGQKSSNYGYTF
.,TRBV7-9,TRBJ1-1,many,TGTGCCAGCAGCCCACAACAGTACACTGAAGCTTTCTTT,CASSPQQYTEAFF
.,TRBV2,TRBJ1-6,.,TGTGCCAGCAGTGGCATGGGACGGGGGAATAATTCACCCCTCCACTTT,CASSGMGRGNNSPLHF
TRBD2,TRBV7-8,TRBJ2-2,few,TGTGCCAGCTCTATAGCGGGATCGAACACCGGGGAGCTGTTTTTT,CASSIAGSNTGELFF
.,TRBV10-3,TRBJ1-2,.,TGTGCCAGCATGCAGACCCATTATGGCTACACCTTC,CASMQTHYGYTF
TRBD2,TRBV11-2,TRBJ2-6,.,TGTGCCAGCAGCACGAGACTAGCGGGGGGAAGTGGGGCCAACGTCCTGACTTTC,CASSTRLAGGSGANVLTF
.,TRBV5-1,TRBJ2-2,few,TGCGCCAGCAGAACGGTGCCCCAAAATACCGGGGAGCTGTTTTTT,CASRTVPQNTGELFF
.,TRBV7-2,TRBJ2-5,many,TGTGCCAGCAGCTTTAACGGGGGTCATGAGACCCAGTACTTC,CASSFNGGHETQYF
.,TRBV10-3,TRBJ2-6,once,TGTGCCAGCAGGGCAGGGGGGGCCAACGTCCTGACTTTC,CASRAGGANVLTF
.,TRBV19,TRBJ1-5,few,TGTGCCACACAAGCCTCCCCAAGCAATCAGCCCCAGCATTTT,CATQASPSNQPQHF
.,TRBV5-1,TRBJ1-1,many,TGCGCCAGCAGCTTCGGGGAGTGGACTGAAGCTTTCTTT,CASSFGEWTEAFF
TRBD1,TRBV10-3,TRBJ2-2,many,TGTGCCATCAGTGATACCGGGGACAGGGGTTTGTCCGCCGACGGGGAGCTGTTTTTT,CAISDTGDRGLSADGELFF
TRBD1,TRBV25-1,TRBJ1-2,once,TGTGCCAGCAGTGAATATCCGGGACAGATCTATGGCTACACCTTC,CASSEYPGQIYGYTF
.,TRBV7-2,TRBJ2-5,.,TGTGCCAGCAGCTTATATGACACCCATGGGGGAGAGACCCAGTACTTC,CASSLYDTHGGETQYF
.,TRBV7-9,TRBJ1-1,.,TGTGCCAGCAGCCAAGAAGGGGCAGGCCGCACTGAAGCTTTCTTT,CASSQEGAGRTEAFF
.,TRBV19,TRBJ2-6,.,TGTGCCAGTAGTATCTCCGATGGATACTCTGGGGCCAACGTCCTGACTTTC,CASSISDGYSGANVLTF
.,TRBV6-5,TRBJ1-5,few,TGTGCCAGCAGTTACTCGCCCGGGGGAAGCAATCAGCCCCAGCATTTT,CASSYSPGGSNQPQHF
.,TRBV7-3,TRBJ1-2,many,TGTGCCAGCAGCTTCGACAGCCTACAAGGCTACACCTTC,CASSFDSLQGYTF